The clone carrying this TCR beta chain was counted at least ten times. Its antigen is undetermined. The sample originates from a study of early T cells in non-severe SARS-CoV-2 infection. The TCR library protocol attached unique molecular identifiers to the individual cDNA molecules. TCRdb reprocessed the 5' RACE reads via MiXCR and lists one record per CDR3 protein. The table includes 35,000 to 50,000 distinct CDR3 sequences, about 6% detected once. General study results and limits: VDJdb matches were skewed toward anti-spike CD8 T cell responses.

The V gene's germline CDR1 is MNHEY and CDR2 SVGAGI. CDR3 length equals 15 residues. V dropped 0 bases and J dropped 4 bases, with 10 bases sitting between them. V and J are TRBV6-5 and TRBJ2-1, with TRBD2 as a possible D gene (6 bases). The specimen comprised whole blood, sampled at baseline. The receptor was isolated from an adult who was a healthcare worker with PCR-confirmed SARS-CoV-2 infection or an uninfected control (not recorded which). CDR3 DNA: TGTGCCAGCAGTTACTCGGTACGGGGGTACAATGAGCAGTTCTTC. Protein: CASSYSVRGYNEQFF.